This T cell receptor (beta chain) was captured by sequencing in a study of T cell responses to AZD1222 COVID-19 vaccine. This clone was found once. The ends were cut back, 3 bases at V and 0 bases at J, with 12 bases in the middle. This CDR3 region has 15 residues. Germline values: CDR1 SGHRS, CDR2 YFSETQ. TCRdb's table, derived via immunoSEQ multiplex PCR, lists solely in-frame clones and lacks some. Altogether approximately 150,000 clones are present, roughly 87% being singletons, with the ten largest covering roughly 2.5%. This clonotype was sampled from an adult in good health. This chain uses TRBV5-1 with TRBJ1-1; D is ambiguous. Sequenced here: peripheral blood, sampled on day 0 of AZD1222 vaccination. CDR3 sequence (DNA): TGCGCCAGCAGCTCGTGGGGTGGCTTGAACACTGAAGCTTTCTTT. This codes for CASSSWGGLNTEAFF. Based on the CDR3 plus reference TRBV5-1 and TRBJ1-1, the full variable domain is KAGVTQTPRYLIKTRGQQVTLSCSPISGHRSVSWYQQTPGQGLQFLFEYFSETQRNKGNFPGRFSGRQFSNSRSEMNVSTLELGDSALYLCASSSWGGLNTEAFFGQGTRLTVV.